One sample yielded the 15 T cell receptor beta chains listed below, sequenced in a study of spatial heterogeneity in lung cancer. Using its own MiXCR run on the 5' RACE reads, TCRdb lists one record per CDR3 protein. The sample has approximately 25,000 distinct CDR3 sequences, roughly 7% seen once. As to time point: sample taken at primary tumor resection. Sequencing of whole RNA from tumor, nontumor lung or frozen PBMC involved no sorting. The material was PBMCs, obtained at surgery. The receptors here all came from a male donor with early-stage non-small cell lung cancer.

This clonotype occurred a few times. This rearrangement joins TRBV11-2 to TRBJ1-1, with 8 bases identical to TRBD1. CDR3 length equals 14 residues. CDR1 SGHAT and CDR2 FQNNGV come from the germline V gene. With V trimmed by 5 bases and J by 7 bases, 9 bases remained unmatched. In nucleotides, the CDR3 is TGTGCCAGCAGCGTTCTAGTACAGGGGGATGAAGCTTTCTTT. This encodes CASSVLVQGDEAFF.

The sample holds many counts of this clonotype. The chain couples TRBV5-1 to TRBJ2-1, with TRBD1 matching 10 bases. Germline values: CDR1 SGHRS, CDR2 YFSETQ. The CDR3 is 15 amino acids. The V and J ends lost 3 bases and 8 bases, in that order; junction bases with no gene match: 8. DNA of the CDR3: TGCGCCAGCAGCTGGCCAACCGGGACAGGGGATGAGCAGTTCTTC. Amino acid sequence: CASSWPTGTGDEQFF.

This clonotype came up a few times. This sequence joins TRBV27 and TRBJ2-5; D tentatively fits TRBD1 or TRBD2 (6 bases each). The V gene lost 0 bases and the J gene lost 7 bases, with 12 bases spanning the gap. The CDR3 is 14 amino acids. Germline V gene lookup returns CDR1 MNHEY and CDR2 SMNVEV (reference sequence). The CDR3, as DNA: TGTGCCAGCAGTTTATCAGGGGGGTGGGTGACCCAGTACTTC. It is translated as CASSLSGGWVTQYF.

This clonotype was counted many times. The chain links TRBV5-1 to TRBJ2-2; the D is unclear. Deletions cut 4 bases from V and 3 bases from J, with 4 bases between. The germline V gene encodes CDR1 SGHRS and CDR2 YFSETQ. The CDR3 has 12 amino acids. The CDR3 nucleotides are TGCGCCAGCAGCCGAGACACCGGGGAGCTGTTTTTT. Amino acid sequence: CASSRDTGELFF.

This clonotype came up a few times. The chain carries TRBV7-2 and TRBJ1-2, with 7 bases aligning to TRBD1. V was pared by 5 bases and J by 4 bases, with 10 bases of the junction left unmatched. The germline gives CDR1 SGHTA, CDR2 FQGNSA. CDR3 length: 15 residues. The CDR3 reads CASSKNRGQVYGYTF. CDR3 bases: TGTGCCAGCAGCAAAAATCGCGGACAGGTCTATGGCTACACCTTC.

This clonotype was seen at least ten times. The chain carries TRBV11-2 and TRBJ2-3; D might be TRBD1 (7 bases). The CDR3 length is 14 residues. The germline V and J ends were trimmed by 5 bases and 2 bases, with 11 bases remaining between them. The germline gives CDR1 SGHAT, CDR2 FQNNGV. The CDR3 DNA reads TGTGCCAGCAGCGCGGGACAGCCCACAGATACGCAGTATTTT. Encoded protein: CASSAGQPTDTQYF.

CDR3 coding DNA: TGTGCCAGCAGCCGTCCCCCTCGACGCAACCGAGCGACTGAAGCTTTCTTT. Translating it yields CASSRPPRRNRATEAFF. This chain links TRBV27 with TRBJ1-1; D is uncertain. CDR1 is MNHEY, CDR2 SMNVEV, per germline (reference sequence). V was pared by 6 bases and J by 5 bases, with 25 bases between. CDR3 size: 17 residues.

This clonotype was seen many times. The gene calls are TRBV6-5 and TRBJ2-2; a possible D gene is TRBD1 (6 bases). CDR3 length: 14 amino acids. V gave up 6 bases and J gave up 1 base, with 9 bases separating them. Germline CDR1 reads MNHEY; CDR2 reads SVGAGI. The DNA for the CDR3 is TGTGCCAGCAGCCTACAGGGGAACACCGGGGAGCTGTTTTTT. Its translation is CASSLQGNTGELFF.

This clonotype was seen ten or more times. The V gene is TRBV9, the J gene TRBJ1-2, with D hard to call. V shed 3 bases and J shed 2 bases, with 8 bases lying between them. This CDR3 spans 13 amino acids. CDR1 is SGDLS, CDR2 YYNGEE, per germline. The CDR3 DNA follows: TGTGCCAGCAGCGCCCAGTCAAACTATGGCTACACCTTC. Residues: CASSAQSNYGYTF.

This clonotype was observed many times. The CDR3 sequence is CASSFGTGNEKLFF. The CDR3 DNA is TGTGCCAGCAGTTTCGGGACAGGGAATGAAAAACTGTTTTTT. The chain links TRBV12-3 or TRBV12-4 to TRBJ1-4, with 9 bases lining up with TRBD1. This CDR3 has 14 residues. V gave up 3 bases and J gave up 5 bases; unmatched junction bases: 1.

This clonotype was seen repeatedly, ten times or more. The rearrangement joins TRBV24-1 to TRBJ2-3, with TRBD2 matching 9 bases. CDR3 length: 13 residues. The germline gives CDR1 KGHDR, CDR2 SFDVKD. Trimming cost V 6 bases and J 11 bases; bases outside gene matches: 8. The CDR3 loop is CATSRVSGSMQYF. The DNA of the CDR3 is TGTGCCACCAGTAGGGTTAGCGGGAGTATGCAGTATTTT.

Many counts were recorded for this clonotype. V usage is TRBV12-3 or TRBV12-4 and J usage is TRBJ1-2; TRBD1 matches at 9 bases. V trimming: 5 bases; J trimming: 4 bases; junction bases outside the gene matches: 2. The length of the CDR3 is 13 residues. The DNA for the CDR3 is TGTGCCAGCAGTGGACAGGGGTTCTATGGCTACACCTTC. It translates to CASSGQGFYGYTF.

This clonotype occurred a few times. This rearrangement joins TRBV28 to TRBJ1-1, with unresolved D. Germline values: CDR1 MDHEN, CDR2 SYDVKM. V lost 3 bases to trimming and J lost 0 bases, with 5 bases between them. There are 13 residues in the CDR3. The CDR3 DNA reads TGTGCCAGCAGTTTTTTTATGAACACTGAAGCTTTCTTT. Its translation: CASSFFMNTEAFF.

The table lists this clonotype with many counts. V and J are TRBV5-1 and TRBJ1-1; weak D call: TRBD1 (5 bases). Germline CDR1 SGHRS, CDR2 YFSETQ. This CDR3 contains 14 residues. The V end lost 4 bases, the J end lost 0 bases, and 10 bases lay between the germline ends. DNA for the CDR3: TGCGCCAGCAGCCCCGGACAAATGAACACTGAAGCTTTCTTT. Translating it yields CASSPGQMNTEAFF.

This clonotype was found many times. J is TRBJ2-6 and V is TRBV19; D is ambiguous. Germline V gives CDR1 LNHDA, CDR2 SQIVND (reference sequence). This CDR3 contains 14 residues. Trimming took off 6 bases at V and 2 bases at J, with 8 bases between the two ends. CDR3 residues: CASRVEAGANVLTF. In DNA, the CDR3 is TGTGCCAGTAGAGTCGAGGCTGGGGCCAACGTCCTGACTTTC.